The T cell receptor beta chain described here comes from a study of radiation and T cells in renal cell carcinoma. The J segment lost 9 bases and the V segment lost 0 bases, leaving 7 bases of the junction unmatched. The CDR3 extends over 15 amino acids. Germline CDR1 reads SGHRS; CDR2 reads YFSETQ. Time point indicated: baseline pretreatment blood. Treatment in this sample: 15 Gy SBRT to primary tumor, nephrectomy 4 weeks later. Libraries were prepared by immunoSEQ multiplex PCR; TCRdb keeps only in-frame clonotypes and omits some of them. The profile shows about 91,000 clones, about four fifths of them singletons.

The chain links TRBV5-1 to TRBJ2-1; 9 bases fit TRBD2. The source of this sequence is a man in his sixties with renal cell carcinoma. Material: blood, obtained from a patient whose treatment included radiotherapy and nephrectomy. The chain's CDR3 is CASSLASREGFEQFF. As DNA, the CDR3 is TGCGCCAGCAGCTTGGCCTCGCGGGAGGGCTTTGAGCAGTTCTTC.